A single sample gave rise to the 20 T cell receptor beta chains below, sequenced in a study of OX40 agonist ivuxolimab in advanced cancers. Libraries were prepared by immunoSEQ multiplex PCR; TCRdb keeps only in-frame clonotypes and omits some of them. This table has roughly 67,000 clones, around nine tenths appearing once. Sequencing used CD4+ or CD8+ T cells sorted from blood, obtained in a trial of the OX40 agonist ivuxolimab. These receptor sequences come from an adult with an advanced solid tumor such as melanoma, head and neck, liver or kidney cancer.

V and J are TRBV9 and TRBJ1-2; D uncertain. The CDR3 spans 15 residues. Trimming removed 3 bases from V and 0 bases from J, with 12 bases in between. CDR1 and CDR2 from the germline V gene are SGDLS and YYNGEE. The CDR3 DNA reads TGTGCCAGCAGCGCTTCCCTGGGAGCTAACTATGGCTACACCTTC. Translation: CASSASLGANYGYTF.

V and J are TRBV7-9 and TRBJ2-1; 7 bases are shared with TRBD2. There are 17 residues in the CDR3. V gave up 1 base and J gave up 5 bases; unmatched junction bases: 11. Germline values: CDR1 SEHNR, CDR2 FQNEAQ (reference sequence). Here the CDR3 DNA reads TGTGCCAGCAGCTTAGGCAAGGGGCTAGCGGTTAACAATGAGCAGTTCTTC. Translated, it gives CASSLGKGLAVNNEQFF.

CDR3 in DNA: TGTGCCAGCAGCATCGGACAGGGGGCCGCTGAAGCTTTCTTT. Translation gives CASSIGQGAAEAFF. This chain joins TRBV11-2 and TRBJ1-1; TRBD1 matches 11 bases. CDR3 size: 14 residues. With V trimmed by 5 bases and J by 6 bases, 5 bases remained unmatched. Germline V CDR1 and CDR2: SGHAT, FQNNGV.

This chain connects TRBV27 to TRBJ1-2; D is ambiguous. The CDR3 has 13 amino acids. V lost 2 bases and J lost 8, with 12 bases in between. CDR1 MNHEY and CDR2 SMNVEV come from the germline V gene (reference sequence). The CDR3 DNA follows: TGTGCCAGCAGTTTAAGCGGGGTAGGCGGCTACACCTTC. Translation gives CASSLSGVGGYTF.

In this sample, this clone turned up once. The CDR3 loop reads CASNPRELTGELFF. CDR3 nucleotides: TGTGCCAGCAATCCCAGGGAGCTCACCGGGGAGCTGTTTTTT. This chain connects TRBV6-6 to TRBJ2-2; either TRBD1 or TRBD2 may supply D (5 bases each). Germline loops: CDR1 MNHNY, CDR2 SVGAGI (reference sequence). The ends were cut back, 7 bases at V and 4 bases at J, with 13 bases in the middle. The CDR3 spans 14 residues.

This rearrangement joins TRBV30 to TRBJ2-7; 9 bases fit TRBD1. The CDR3 consists of 12 residues. Germline CDR1 is GTSNPN and CDR2 is SVGIG (reference sequence). V trimming: 5 bases; J trimming: 12 bases; junction bases outside the gene matches: 11. CDR3 bases: TGTGCCTGGGGGAGGCGGGACAGGGCCCCGTACTTC. This codes for CAWGRRDRAPYF. The whole variable domain, remainder taken from reference TRBV30 and TRBJ2-7, is SQTIHQWPATLVQPVGSPLSLECTVEGTSNPNLYWYRQAAGRGLQLLFYSVGIGQISSEVPQNLSASRPQDRQFILSSKKLLLSDSGFYLCAWGRRDRAPYFGPGTRLTVT.

With regard to this clone: Germline and junction disagree at one end, which may indicate a read error. This chain uses TRBV29-1 with TRBJ1-2, with no clear D. There are 10 residues in the CDR3. Germline V CDR1 and CDR2: SQVTM, ANQGSEA. The CDR3 DNA sequence: TGCAGCGTTCAAGAGTTGCGCTACACCTTC. Amino acids: CSVQELRYTF.

V and J are TRBV10-3 and TRBJ1-1; 7 bases are shared with TRBD1. The J segment lost 2 bases and the V segment lost 7 bases, leaving 10 bases of the junction unmatched. The CDR3 is 15 residues long. In germline, CDR1 is ENHRY, CDR2 SYGVKD. The CDR3 sequence is CAITPTGDGNTEAFF. The CDR3 nucleotides are TGTGCCATCACCCCAACAGGGGACGGAAACACTGAAGCTTTCTTT.

The rearrangement links TRBV19 to TRBJ2-7, with a weak D call TRBD1 (6 bases). Germline V gene lookup returns CDR1 LNHDA and CDR2 SQIVND (reference sequence). Between the trimmed V and J ends, which lost 4 bases and 6 bases, there was a span of 13 bases. CDR3 length: 13 amino acids. The chain's CDR3 is CASSNTGSREQYF. The CDR3 region has the DNA TGTGCCAGTAGTAACACAGGGTCTCGCGAGCAGTACTTC.

V is TRBV25-1 and J is TRBJ2-3; no clear D. The CDR3 totals 15 residues. The germline V and J ends were trimmed by 3 bases and 3 bases, with 13 bases remaining between them. Germline CDR1 reads MGHDK; CDR2 reads SYGVNS. The CDR3 loop is CASSDPRVGTDTQYF. DNA for the CDR3: TGTGCCAGCAGTGACCCCCGGGTCGGGACAGATACGCAGTATTTT.

V is TRBV14 and J is TRBJ1-1, with no clear D. CDR3 length: 14 amino acids. Germline V lookup: CDR1 SGHDN, CDR2 FVKESK. Trimming took off 2 bases at V and 4 bases at J, with 11 bases between the two ends. This CDR3 is CASSQQALSTEAFF. Written as DNA, the CDR3 is TGTGCCAGCAGCCAACAGGCACTGAGCACTGAAGCTTTCTTT.

A few counts support this clone. The chain recombines TRBV5-6 with TRBJ2-2, with a weak D call TRBD2 (5 bases). The CDR3 consists of 16 residues. Trimming pared 5 bases from V and 5 bases from J, leaving 19 bases between. The germline V gene has CDR1 SGHDT and CDR2 YYEEEE. CDR3 region: CASSLRPGSRTGELFF. As DNA, the CDR3 is TGTGCCAGCAGTCTCCGCCCGGGAAGTAGAACCGGGGAGCTGTTTTTT.

The CDR3 DNA follows: TGCGCCAGCAGCCGAATCCCAGAGGGGGGAACTGAAGCTTTCTTT. Translating it yields CASSRIPEGGTEAFF. The chain couples TRBV4-3 to TRBJ1-1, with TRBD1 as a possible D gene (6 bases). Germline-derived CDR1 and CDR2 are LGHNA and YSLEER. The CDR3 length is 15 residues. V lost 4 bases to trimming and J lost 5 bases, with 17 bases between them.

V is TRBV19 and J is TRBJ2-7, with TRBD2 identical over 11 bases. V shed 4 bases and J 3 bases; nucleotides not matched to a gene: 2. This CDR3 has 14 residues. Germline lookup yields CDR1 LNHDA and CDR2 SQIVND (reference sequence). DNA of the CDR3: TGTGCCAGTAGTAGGGGGACTAGCGGCTACGAGCAGTACTTC. This encodes CASSRGTSGYEQYF.

The chain uses TRBV28 and TRBJ1-5; TRBD1 is a possible D gene (5 bases). The CDR3 length is 12 residues. In germline, CDR1 is MDHEN, CDR2 SYDVKM. V gave up 5 bases and J gave up 16 bases, with 18 bases separating them. The CDR3 is CASSTTGLPIHF. The CDR3 bases are TGTGCCAGCAGTACAACAGGTCTCCCTATACATTTT.

V gene TRBV7-9 combines with J gene TRBJ2-3; 11 positions agree with TRBD2. The length of the CDR3 is 17 residues. J lost 0 bases, V lost 0 bases, and 2 bases had no gene match. From germline, CDR1 is SEHNR and CDR2 FQNEAQ (reference sequence). CDR3 sequence reads: CASSLARTSGSTDTQYF. The CDR3 DNA reads TGTGCCAGCAGCTTAGCTAGGACTAGCGGGAGCACAGATACGCAGTATTTT.

The chain joins TRBV19 to TRBJ1-4, with D unresolved. V was cut by 3 bases and J by 4 bases, with 9 bases left in between. In germline, CDR1 is LNHDA, CDR2 SQIVND (reference sequence). The CDR3 runs to 14 residues. CDR3 sequence (DNA): TGTGCCAGTAGTATTGGAGGTCATAATGAAAAACTGTTTTTT. Amino acids: CASSIGGHNEKLFF.

The chain combines TRBV7-9 with TRBJ1-2; no reliable D call. V dropped 3 bases and J dropped 3 bases, with 11 bases sitting between them. Germline CDR1 reads SEHNR; CDR2 reads FQNEAQ (reference sequence). There are 14 residues in the CDR3. CDR3 sequence (DNA): TGTGCCAGCAGCTTTATGGAGTCAGACTATGGCTACACCTTC. Translation: CASSFMESDYGYTF. Combining the CDR3 with reference TRBV7-9 and TRBJ1-2 gives the whole variable domain DTGVSQNPRHKITKRGQNVTFRCDPISEHNRLYWYRQTLGQGPEFLTYFQNEAQLEKSRLLSDRFSAERPKGSFSTLEIQRTEQGDSAMYLCASSFMESDYGYTFGSGTRLTVV.

This sequence joins TRBV9 and TRBJ1-5, with D uncertain. Germline V gives CDR1 SGDLS, CDR2 YYNGEE. The V gene lost 8 bases and the J gene lost 2 bases, with 17 bases spanning the gap. The CDR3 covers 15 residues. CDR3 loop: CARRASRIGNQPQHF. The CDR3 nucleotides read TGTGCCAGAAGGGCCTCTCGGATTGGCAATCAGCCCCAGCATTTT.

This rearrangement joins TRBV19 to TRBJ1-1; D is ambiguous. Germline CDR1 reads LNHDA; CDR2 reads SQIVND (reference sequence). The ends were cut back, 4 bases at V and 1 base at J, with 4 bases in the middle. There are 12 residues in the CDR3. The CDR3 loop reads CASSRQNTEAFF. The CDR3 nucleotides read TGTGCCAGTAGTAGGCAGAACACTGAAGCTTTCTTT.